The clone carrying this TCR beta chain showed up just a few times. The entry originates in a study of T-cell reconstitution after alpha-beta-depleted transplantation in children. The CDR3 has 15 amino acids. With V trimmed by 0 bases and J by 5 bases, 7 bases remained unmatched. CDR1 and CDR2 (germline): SGHDT, YYEEEE. Using unique molecular identifiers, the investigators prepared the TCRbeta library. MiXCR was run by TCRdb on the PCR reads, yielding one entry per CDR3 protein. Of approximately 400,000 distinct CDR3 sequences in the sample, about 11% are singletons; the top ten hold roughly 6%. This clonotype was obtained from a human donor who donated a stem cell graft to a child with acute myeloid leukemia. The chain recombines TRBV5-6 with TRBJ2-5, with 7 nucleotides matching TRBD2. The source material was PBMCs from the stem cell graft donor, sampled from the stem cell graft. CDR3 in amino acids: CASSLDGLGRETQYF. The DNA for the CDR3 is TGTGCCAGCAGCTTGGACGGCCTCGGGAGGGAGACCCAGTACTTC.